These 14 T cell receptor beta chains share one sample of origin, sequenced in a study of CD8+ T cells in alopecia areata. Treatment of the sample: oral pan-JAK inhibitor, 5-10 mg twice daily. The authors extracted RNA and reverse transcribed it into cDNA as the sequencing template. Clones were sequenced by immunoSEQ multiplex PCR, and TCRdb holds only the in-frame ones, with some missing. The sample yields 87,000 or so clones, just over 70% seen once. The starting material was CD8+ T cells sorted from blood, obtained at approximately week 42, from a patient treated with tofacitinib. The receptor set was obtained from a human donor with alopecia areata.

In its sample, this clone was seen a few times. The chain recombines TRBV7-9 with TRBJ2-6; no firm D call. This CDR3 spans 15 amino acids. Trimming shortened V by 5 bases and J by 0 bases, and 8 bases separated the two germline ends. In germline, CDR1 is SEHNR, CDR2 FQNEAQ (reference sequence). CDR3 DNA sequence: TGTGCCAGCAGCGGCAGCACCTCTGGGGCCAACGTCCTGACTTTC. Protein: CASSGSTSGANVLTF.

This clone has only a few counts. The chain joins TRBV4-1 to TRBJ2-7, with D unclear. The CDR3 sequence is 14 residues long. V lost 0 bases and J 0 bases, leaving 6 bases between the germline ends. Germline V CDR1 and CDR2: MGHRA, YSYEKL. As DNA, the CDR3 is TGCGCCAGCAGCCAAGATTCAGGCTCCTACGAGCAGTACTTC. Residues: CASSQDSGSYEQYF.

V is TRBV6-6 and J is TRBJ1-2, with 11 bases fitting TRBD1. This CDR3 has 13 residues. V was clipped by 6 bases and J by 8 bases; unmatched bases: 5. Germline assignment: CDR1 MNHNY and CDR2 SVGAGI (reference sequence). Here the CDR3 reads CASRSGQGVGYTF. Here the CDR3 DNA reads TGTGCCAGCAGGTCGGGACAGGGGGTCGGCTACACCTTC.

The V and J genes are TRBV27 and TRBJ1-5; TRBD1 matches at 8 bases. The ends lost 5 bases at V and 6 bases at J; junction bases unmatched: 6. In germline, CDR1 is MNHEY, CDR2 SMNVEV (reference sequence). The CDR3 length is 14 residues. In nucleotides, the CDR3 is TGTGCCAGCAGTCCGGGACAGGTCAGTCAGCCCCAGCATTTT. Protein product: CASSPGQVSQPQHF.

This clone was detected once. This chain uses TRBV30 with TRBJ1-5, with D perhaps matching TRBD1 (5 bases). V was cut by 5 bases and J by 9 bases, with 14 bases left in between. The CDR3 loop spans 12 amino acids. Germline V lookup: CDR1 GTSNPN, CDR2 SVGIG (reference sequence). This CDR3 is CAWGGRQGPQHF. CDR3 bases: TGTGCCTGGGGGGGACGTCAGGGGCCCCAGCATTTT. The full variable domain, rest sourced from reference TRBV30 and TRBJ1-5, is SQTIHQWPATLVQPVGSPLSLECTVEGTSNPNLYWYRQAAGRGLQLLFYSVGIGQISSEVPQNLSASRPQDRQFILSSKKLLLSDSGFYLCAWGGRQGPQHFGDGTRLSIL.

The rearrangement joins TRBV9 to TRBJ2-6; D ambiguous. Per the germline V gene, CDR1 is SGDLS and CDR2 is YYNGEE. Trimming removed 3 bases from V and 0 bases from J, with 10 bases in between. CDR3 length: 16 residues. DNA of the CDR3: TGTGCCAGCAGCGGTACAGATCCCTCTGGGGCCAACGTCCTGACTTTC. Encoded protein: CASSGTDPSGANVLTF.

This chain connects TRBV6-1 to TRBJ2-7; 9 nucleotides align to TRBD2. Trimming removed 4 bases from V and 0 bases from J; junction bases left unmatched: 4. Germline CDR1 is MNHNS and CDR2 is SASEGT. CDR3 size: 15 residues. The chain's CDR3 is CASSAERGVSYEQYF. The CDR3 nucleotides are TGTGCCAGCAGTGCGGAGCGGGGGGTCTCCTACGAGCAGTACTTC.

The rearrangement uses TRBV12-5 and TRBJ2-1; D perhaps matches TRBD1 (7 bases). Looked up from germline, CDR1 is LGHNT and CDR2 is FRNRAP. V gave up 6 bases and J gave up 0 bases, with 12 bases separating them. The CDR3 totals 15 residues. The CDR3 DNA sequence: TGTGCTAGTGGGGAGGGGGCCAGCTCCTACAATGAGCAGTTCTTC. Encoded protein: CASGEGASSYNEQFF.

This clone showed up just a few times. CDR3 sequence (DNA): TGTGCCAGCAGTCTTTGGGGAGGCAATGAGCAGTTCTTC. Protein sequence: CASSLWGGNEQFF. The chain recombines TRBV5-4 with TRBJ2-1; weak D call: TRBD2 (6 bases). Trimming cost V 5 bases and J 6 bases, with 12 bases left between them. The CDR3 loop spans 13 amino acids. Germline V lookup: CDR1 SGHNT, CDR2 YYREEE (reference sequence).

This clone occurred a few times. The chain uses TRBV6-1 and TRBJ1-4; D is unresolved. Trimming stripped 5 bases from V and 4 bases from J, with 11 bases between. The CDR3 has 14 residues. Germline V CDR1 and CDR2: MNHNS, SASEGT. Here the CDR3 DNA reads TGTGCCAGCAGTATGGGCAGGCTTAATGAAAAACTGTTTTTT. It yields the protein CASSMGRLNEKLFF.

The rearrangement links TRBV5-6 to TRBJ2-1; unclear D gene. In germline, CDR1 is SGHDT, CDR2 YYEEEE. The CDR3 has 13 amino acids. V lost 0 bases to trimming and J lost 9 bases, with 10 bases between them. CDR3 in amino acids: CASSLGSNGEQFF. CDR3 DNA: TGTGCCAGCAGCTTGGGGTCAAATGGTGAGCAGTTCTTC. The full variable domain, with the rest looked up from reference TRBV5-6 and TRBJ2-1, is DAGVTQSPTHLIKTRGQQVTLRCSPKSGHDTVSWYQQALGQGPQFIFQYYEEEERQRGNFPDRFSGHQFPNYSSELNVNALLLGDSALYLCASSLGSNGEQFFGPGTRLTVL.

The V and J genes are TRBV19 and TRBJ1-1, with no clear D. Trimming took off 2 bases at V and 4 bases at J, with 11 bases between the two ends. Per the germline V gene, CDR1 is LNHDA and CDR2 is SQIVND (reference sequence). CDR3 length: 14 amino acids. The CDR3 is CASSIPGWGTEAFF. In nucleotides, the CDR3 is TGTGCCAGTAGTATACCAGGCTGGGGCACTGAAGCTTTCTTT.

This rearrangement joins TRBV9 to TRBJ2-2; no clear D gene. Trimming cost V 1 base and J 11 bases, with 6 bases left between them. CDR1 and CDR2 from the germline V gene are SGDLS and YYNGEE. The CDR3 sequence is 11 residues long. The CDR3 sequence: CASSVSSELFF. As DNA, the CDR3 is TGTGCCAGCAGCGTATCGAGTGAGCTGTTTTTT.

V is TRBV4-3 and J is TRBJ2-7; a weak D match, TRBD1 (6 bases). The germline V and J ends were trimmed by 3 bases and 1 base, with 13 bases remaining between them. Germline V gene lookup returns CDR1 LGHNA and CDR2 YSLEER. The CDR3 contains 15 residues. CDR3: CASSQGDKGSYEQYF. CDR3 DNA sequence: TGCGCCAGCAGCCAGGGGGACAAGGGTTCCTACGAGCAGTACTTC.